The next 2 T cell receptor beta chains were all read from a single sample in a study of immune evolution from preneoplasia to lung adenocarcinoma. Produced via immunoSEQ multiplex PCR; TCRdb's table is partial and in-frame only. This repertoire shows about 10,000 clones, around 82% found once; its top ten account for about 4.9%. Sequencing used FFPE minimally invasive lung adenocarcinoma tissue. The receptors shown here come from a person aged 70 to 85 with lung adenocarcinoma.

The chain links TRBV28 to TRBJ2-4; D possibly corresponds to TRBD1 (5 bases). Trimming took off 7 bases at V and 9 bases at J, with 13 bases between the two ends. This CDR3 region has 12 residues. Germline loops: CDR1 MDHEN, CDR2 SYDVKM. DNA for the CDR3: TGTGCCAGCAACCAACCCAGGGCCATTCAGTACTTC. Its translation: CASNQPRAIQYF.

This chain joins TRBV2 and TRBJ2-7, with D perhaps matching TRBD1 (5 bases). Germline-derived CDR1 and CDR2 are SNHLY and FYNNEI. CDR3 length: 13 residues. V dropped 5 bases and J dropped 2 bases, with 10 bases sitting between them. CDR3 bases: TGTGCCAGCAGTCAGGGCTGGCCCTACGAGCAGTACTTC. Its protein product is CASSQGWPYEQYF.